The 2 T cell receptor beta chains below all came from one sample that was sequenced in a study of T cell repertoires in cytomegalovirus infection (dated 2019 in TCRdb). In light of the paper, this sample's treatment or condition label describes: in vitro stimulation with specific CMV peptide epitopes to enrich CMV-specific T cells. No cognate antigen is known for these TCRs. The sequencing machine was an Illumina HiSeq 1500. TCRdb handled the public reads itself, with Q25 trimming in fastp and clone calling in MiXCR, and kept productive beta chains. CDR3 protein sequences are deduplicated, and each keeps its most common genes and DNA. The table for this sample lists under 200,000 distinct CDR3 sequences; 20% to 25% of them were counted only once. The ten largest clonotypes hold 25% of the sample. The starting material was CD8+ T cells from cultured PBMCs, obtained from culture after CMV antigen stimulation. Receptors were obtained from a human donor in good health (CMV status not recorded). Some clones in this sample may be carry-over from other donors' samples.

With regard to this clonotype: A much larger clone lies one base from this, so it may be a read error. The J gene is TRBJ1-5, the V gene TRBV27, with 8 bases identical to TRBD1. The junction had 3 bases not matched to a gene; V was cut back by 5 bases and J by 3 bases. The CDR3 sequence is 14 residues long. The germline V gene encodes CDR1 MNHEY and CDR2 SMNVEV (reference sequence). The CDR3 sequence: CASSPTGDNQPQHF. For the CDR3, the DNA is TGTGCCAGCAGTCCGACAGGGGACAATCAGCCCCAGCATTTT.

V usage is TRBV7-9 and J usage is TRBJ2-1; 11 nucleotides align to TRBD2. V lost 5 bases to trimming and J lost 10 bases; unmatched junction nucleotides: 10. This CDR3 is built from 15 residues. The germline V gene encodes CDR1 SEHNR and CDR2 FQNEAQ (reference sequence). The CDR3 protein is CASSLTSGGPAEQFF. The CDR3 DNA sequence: TGTGCCAGCAGCCTAACTAGCGGGGGCCCTGCAGAGCAGTTCTTC.